Detailed here is one TCR beta chain. It lacks a known antigen. No base quality values were provided; no much bigger clone lies one nucleotide off. The identical CDR3 is also encoded by other nucleotide sequences in the sample. This entry comes from a study of sequential checkpoint blockade in melanoma (dated by TCRdb to the late 2010s). Regarding the study in general: In a 1:1 randomization, patients received either first-line nivolumab then ipilimumab (arm A) or ipilimumab then nivolumab (arm B). Maintenance nivolumab was given following each of the two trial sequences. Matched tumor biopsies were taken from around 20 patients before treatment and at week 13, after single-agent nivolumab (arm A) or ipilimumab (arm B). The same lesion was the source of around 80% of the matched pre- and post-treatment tumor biopsy pairs. DNA from roughly 90 melanoma tumor samples collected before treatment underwent TCRbeta immunosequencing.

Looking up the germline V gene (reference sequence) yields CDR1 LNHDA and CDR2 SQIVND. The junction carries 12 bases between V and J, which are trimmed by 1 base and 4 bases respectively. Taken from cysteine to phenylalanine, the CDR3 has 15 residues. Of the read, only the CDR3 DNA is kept; its 45 bases are in frame from base 1. The paper's findings and limits, for the study overall: Among patients in the nivolumab-first arm (arm A), tumor TIL clonality before treatment was associated with response (P = .04). Tumor T-cell fraction and clonality correlated with PD-L1 staining and CD8+ T-cell counts but not with mutational load. Patients whose tumor T-cell fraction and clonality increased by week 13 were about 30 times more likely to achieve clinical benefit. The model for predicting response that combines TCR metrics with mutation burden needs to be validated in larger, independent patient cohorts. Within-arm analyses of tumor T-cell fraction were limited by small sample sizes and reduced statistical power.

The sample's treatment or condition label, decoded: randomized to nivolumab then ipilimumab (arm A) or the reverse (arm B). None of the trial patients had been given prior DNA-damaging chemotherapy. Samples were obtained from patients with melanoma enrolled in CheckMate 064, a randomized, open-label phase II trial of sequential checkpoint blockade. Genomic DNA from formalin-fixed paraffin-embedded (FFPE) tissue samples was used for tumor TCR sequencing. The immunoSEQ Assay was used to immunosequence TCRbeta CDR3 regions from genomic DNA. Genomic DNA was amplified by bias-controlled multiplex PCR before high-throughput sequencing. Per the original workflow: To quantify the absolute abundance of each unique TCRbeta CDR3 region, the sequences were collapsed and filtered. Clonality, defined as 1 minus Pielou's evenness, was calculated using productive rearrangements only. Tumor T-cell fraction was computed by normalizing TCRbeta template counts to usable DNA, estimated from several housekeeping genes. Clones with significantly greater frequencies in on-treatment versus baseline samples were identified using a previously published method. The table comes from immuneACCESS by way of TCRdb, which keeps in-frame sequences with V and J called. Part of the clones is missing from these tables; in studies checked, under half for an unresolved V gene and the rest for unknown reasons. Clonal size and the V and J genes are those of that table, whereas D and trimming came from the DNA. The sample contains 2,500 to 3,000 clones, roughly a fifth of them found a single time. 14% of the sample is in the top ten clones.

The sequenced sample was tumor tissue (inferred from file names), obtained from a patient given nivolumab and ipilimumab in sequence. This sequence originates from a human donor with melanoma. This sequence uses TRBV19 and TRBJ2-3; the D gene assignment is perhaps TRBD1 or TRBD2, with each matching 6 bases. The CDR3: CASSIAGAGADTQYF. In nucleotides, the sequence is TGTGCCAGTAGTATAGCGGGGGCAGGGGCAGATACGCAGTATTTT.